This T cell receptor (beta chain) is from a study of blood T cells in healthy people across ages. Study observations and caveats: PBMCs that were unsorted prevented a conclusive naive versus antigen-experienced comparison. TCR beta diversity was tightly associated with the proportion of naive T cells. Naive CD4+ cells and diversity were both higher in long-lived donors than in aged donors.

The V gene's germline CDR1 is SNHLY and CDR2 FYNNEI. Trimming cost V 7 bases and J 0 bases, with 13 bases left between them. The CDR3 sequence is 15 residues long. On this clonotype: Its cognate antigen is unknown.

With a J-beta primer mix and a sample-barcoded 5' primer, a second PCR ran roughly 6 to 12 cycles. TCRdb ran MiXCR on the 5' RACE reads and lists one entry per CDR3 protein. The sample yields some 290,000 distinct CDR3 sequences, less than 30% seen once. This TCR was sampled from a woman aged 70-85 years in good health. The chain is built from TRBV2 and TRBJ1-5, with D possibly being TRBD1 (5 bases). The sequenced sample consisted of blood. Here the CDR3 DNA reads TGTGCCAGCAACGCGGGGGGATATAGCAATCAGCCCCAGCATTTT. Encoded protein: CASNAGGYSNQPQHF. Complete variable domain (other parts from reference TRBV2 and TRBJ1-5): EPEVTQTPSHQVTQMGQEVILRCVPISNHLYFYWYRQILGQKVEFLVSFYNNEISEKSEIFDDQFSVERPDGSNFTLKIRSTKLEDSAMYFCASNAGGYSNQPQHFGDGTRLSIL.